This entry is about one TCR beta chain. This CDR3 has 13 amino acids. These data are taken from a study of blood T cell repertoires in COVID-19. For the study at large: The study drew acute and convalescent COVID-19 samples from the United States, Italy and Spain. The cDNA or gDNA used as material had been derived from T cells, B-cell-depleted T cells, or PBMCs.

Methods used by the authors: Amplification of reference gene primers was used by the study to estimate nucleated cell counts. Assay used: immunoSEQ multiplex PCR; TCRdb lists only in-frame clones, some missing. V, J and clone size were drawn from that table, and D and trimming were deduced from the DNA. The data hold fewer than 85,000 clones, with about 89% observed a single time. The clonotype was recovered from a man aged 50 to 59 with active COVID-19. Sequenced input: peripheral blood. V gene TRBV21-1 combines with J gene TRBJ2-7; the table's TRBD1 call for D was not verified on the DNA. TRBV21-1 is designated a pseudogene. CDR3 protein: CASSRGSYYEQYF. The DNA for the CDR3 is TGTGCCAGCAGCAGGGGCAGTTACTACGAGCAGTACTTC.